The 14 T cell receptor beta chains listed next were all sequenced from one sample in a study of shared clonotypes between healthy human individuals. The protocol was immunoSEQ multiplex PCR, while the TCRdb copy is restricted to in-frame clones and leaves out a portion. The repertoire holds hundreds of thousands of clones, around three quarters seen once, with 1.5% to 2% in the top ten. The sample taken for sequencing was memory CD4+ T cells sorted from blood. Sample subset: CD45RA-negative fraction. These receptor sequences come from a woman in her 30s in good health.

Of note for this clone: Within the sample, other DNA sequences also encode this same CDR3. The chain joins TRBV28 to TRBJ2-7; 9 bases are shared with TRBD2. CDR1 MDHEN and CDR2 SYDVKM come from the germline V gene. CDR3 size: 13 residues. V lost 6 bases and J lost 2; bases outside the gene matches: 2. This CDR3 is CASSLAGPYEQYF. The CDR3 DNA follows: TGTGCCAGCAGCCTAGCGGGACCCTACGAGCAGTACTTC.

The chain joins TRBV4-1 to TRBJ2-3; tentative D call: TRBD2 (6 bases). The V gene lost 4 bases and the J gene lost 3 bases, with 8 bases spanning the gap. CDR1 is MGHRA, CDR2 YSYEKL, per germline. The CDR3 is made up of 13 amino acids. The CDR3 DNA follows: TGCGCCAGCAGCCCAGGGAGGACAGATACGCAGTATTTT. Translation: CASSPGRTDTQYF.

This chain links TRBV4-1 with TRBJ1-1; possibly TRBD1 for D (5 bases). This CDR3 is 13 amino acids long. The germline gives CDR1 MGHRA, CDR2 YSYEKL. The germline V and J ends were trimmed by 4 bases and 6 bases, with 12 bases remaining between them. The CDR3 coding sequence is TGCGCCAGCAGCCCCCCCGGGGGAGCTGAAGCTTTCTTT. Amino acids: CASSPPGGAEAFF.

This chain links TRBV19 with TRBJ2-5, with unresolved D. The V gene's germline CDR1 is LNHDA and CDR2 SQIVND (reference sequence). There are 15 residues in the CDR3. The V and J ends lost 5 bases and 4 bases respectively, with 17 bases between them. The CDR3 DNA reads TGTGCCAGTAGTCCCCCCCGGTTGGGTGGAGAGACCCAGTACTTC. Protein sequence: CASSPPRLGGETQYF.

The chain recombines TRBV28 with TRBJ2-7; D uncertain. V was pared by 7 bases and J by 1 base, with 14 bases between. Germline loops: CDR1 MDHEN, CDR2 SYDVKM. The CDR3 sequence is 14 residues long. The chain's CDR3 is CASKGNINSYEQYF. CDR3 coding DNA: TGTGCCAGCAAAGGGAACATTAATTCCTACGAGCAGTACTTC.

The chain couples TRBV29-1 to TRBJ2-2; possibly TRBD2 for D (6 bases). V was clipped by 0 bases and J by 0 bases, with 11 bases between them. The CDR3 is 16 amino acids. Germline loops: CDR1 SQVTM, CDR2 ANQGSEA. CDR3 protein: CSVEDPAGTNTGELFF. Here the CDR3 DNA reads TGCAGCGTTGAAGATCCCGCGGGGACGAACACCGGGGAGCTGTTTTTT.

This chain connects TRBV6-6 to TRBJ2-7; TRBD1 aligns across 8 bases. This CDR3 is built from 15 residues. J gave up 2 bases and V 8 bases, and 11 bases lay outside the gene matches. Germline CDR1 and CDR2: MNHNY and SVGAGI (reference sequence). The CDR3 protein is CASRKNRDRTYEQYF. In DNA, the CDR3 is TGTGCCAGCCGAAAAAACCGGGACAGGACCTACGAGCAGTACTTC.

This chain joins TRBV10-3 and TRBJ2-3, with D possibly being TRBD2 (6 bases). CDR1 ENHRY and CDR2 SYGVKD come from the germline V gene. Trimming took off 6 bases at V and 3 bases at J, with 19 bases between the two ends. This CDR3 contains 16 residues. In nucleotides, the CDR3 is TGTGCCATCAGCGACAACGGCGGGATTTCTACAGATACGCAGTATTTT. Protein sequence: CAISDNGGISTDTQYF.

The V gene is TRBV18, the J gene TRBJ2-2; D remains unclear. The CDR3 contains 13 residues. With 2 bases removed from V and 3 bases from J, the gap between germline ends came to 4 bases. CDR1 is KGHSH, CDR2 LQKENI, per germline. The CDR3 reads CASSPRYTGELFF. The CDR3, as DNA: TGTGCCAGCTCACCAAGGTACACCGGGGAGCTGTTTTTT.

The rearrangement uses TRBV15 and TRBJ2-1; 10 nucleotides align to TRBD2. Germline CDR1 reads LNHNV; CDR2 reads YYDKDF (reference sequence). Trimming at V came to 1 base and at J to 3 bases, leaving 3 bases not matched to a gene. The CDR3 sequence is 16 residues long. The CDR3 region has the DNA TGTGCCACCAGCAGAGGTACTAGCGGGATCTACAATGAGCAGTTCTTC. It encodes CATSRGTSGIYNEQFF.

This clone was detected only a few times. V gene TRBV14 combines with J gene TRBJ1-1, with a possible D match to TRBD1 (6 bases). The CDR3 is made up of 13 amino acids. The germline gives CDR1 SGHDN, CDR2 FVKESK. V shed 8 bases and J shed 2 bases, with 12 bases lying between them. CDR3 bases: TGTGCCAGCCGACTCAGGGGAAACACTGAAGCTTTCTTT. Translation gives CASRLRGNTEAFF.

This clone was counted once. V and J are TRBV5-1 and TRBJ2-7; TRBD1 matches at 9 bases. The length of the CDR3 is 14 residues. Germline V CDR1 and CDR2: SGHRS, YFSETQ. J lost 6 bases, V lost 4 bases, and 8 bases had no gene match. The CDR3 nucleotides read TGCGCCAGCAGCCTCGGGACAGGGCCGTTCGAGCAGTACTTC. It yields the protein CASSLGTGPFEQYF.

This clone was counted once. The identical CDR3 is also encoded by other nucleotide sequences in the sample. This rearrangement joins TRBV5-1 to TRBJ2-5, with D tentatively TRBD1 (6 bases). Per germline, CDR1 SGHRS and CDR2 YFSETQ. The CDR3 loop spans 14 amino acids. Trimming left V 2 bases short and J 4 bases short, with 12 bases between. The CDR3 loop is CASSFDRLGETQYF. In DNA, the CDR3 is TGCGCCAGCAGCTTCGACAGGTTAGGAGAGACCCAGTACTTC.

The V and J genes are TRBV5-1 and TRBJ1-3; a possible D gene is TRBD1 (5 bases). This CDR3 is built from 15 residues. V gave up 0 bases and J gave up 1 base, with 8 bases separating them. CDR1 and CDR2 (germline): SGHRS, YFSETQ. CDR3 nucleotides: TGCGCCAGCAGCTTGGCAGGGTCATCTGGAAACACCATATATTTT. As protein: CASSLAGSSGNTIYF.